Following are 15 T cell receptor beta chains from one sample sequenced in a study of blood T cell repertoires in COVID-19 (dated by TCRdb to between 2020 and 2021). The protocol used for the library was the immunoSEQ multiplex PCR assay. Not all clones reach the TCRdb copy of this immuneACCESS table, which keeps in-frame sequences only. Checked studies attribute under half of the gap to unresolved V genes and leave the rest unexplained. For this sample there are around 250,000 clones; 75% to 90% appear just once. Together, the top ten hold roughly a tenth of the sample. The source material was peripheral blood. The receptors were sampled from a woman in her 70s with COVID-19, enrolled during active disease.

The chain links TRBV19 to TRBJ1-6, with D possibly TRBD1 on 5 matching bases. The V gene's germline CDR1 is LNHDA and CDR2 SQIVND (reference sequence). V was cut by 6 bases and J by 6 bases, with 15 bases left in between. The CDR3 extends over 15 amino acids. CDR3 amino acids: CASRSGGSGNSPLHF. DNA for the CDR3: TGTGCCAGTAGATCCGGGGGGTCGGGTAATTCACCCCTCCACTTT. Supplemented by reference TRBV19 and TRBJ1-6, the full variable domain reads DGGITQSPKYLFRKEGQNVTLSCEQNLNHDAMYWYRQDPGQGLRLIYYSQIVNDFQKGDIAEGYSVSREKKESFPLTVTSAQKNPTAFYLCASRSGGSGNSPLHFGNGTRLTVT.

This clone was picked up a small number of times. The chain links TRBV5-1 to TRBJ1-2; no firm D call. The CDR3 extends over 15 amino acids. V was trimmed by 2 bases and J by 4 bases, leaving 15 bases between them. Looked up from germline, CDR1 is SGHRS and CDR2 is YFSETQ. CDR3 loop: CASSFSGRAGYGYTF. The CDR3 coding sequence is TGCGCCAGCAGCTTTTCCGGCAGAGCGGGCTATGGCTACACCTTC.

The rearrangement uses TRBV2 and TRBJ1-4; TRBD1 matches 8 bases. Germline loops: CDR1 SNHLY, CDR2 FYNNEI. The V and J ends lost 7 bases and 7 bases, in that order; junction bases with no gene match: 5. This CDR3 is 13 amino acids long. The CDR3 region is CASNEDRAEKLFF. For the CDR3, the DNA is TGTGCCAGCAACGAGGACAGGGCTGAAAAACTGTTTTTT.

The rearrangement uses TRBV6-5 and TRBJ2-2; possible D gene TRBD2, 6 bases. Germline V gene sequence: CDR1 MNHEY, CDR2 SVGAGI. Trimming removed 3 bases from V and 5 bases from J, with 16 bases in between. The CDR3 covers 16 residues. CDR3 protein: CASSYKSGEDTGELFF. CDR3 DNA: TGTGCCAGCAGTTATAAGTCGGGAGAGGATACCGGGGAGCTGTTTTTT.

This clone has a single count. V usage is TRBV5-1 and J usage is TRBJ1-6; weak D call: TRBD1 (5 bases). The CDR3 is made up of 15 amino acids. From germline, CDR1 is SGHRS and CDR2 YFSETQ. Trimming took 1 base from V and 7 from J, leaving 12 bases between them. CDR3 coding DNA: TGCGCCAGCAGCTTGAGAAAGGGGCAGAATTCACCCCTCCACTTT. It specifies CASSLRKGQNSPLHF.

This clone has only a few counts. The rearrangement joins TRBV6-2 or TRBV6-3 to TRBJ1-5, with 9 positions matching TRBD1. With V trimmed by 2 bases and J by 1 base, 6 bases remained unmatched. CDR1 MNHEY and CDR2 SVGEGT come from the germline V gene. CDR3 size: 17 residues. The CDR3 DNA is TGTGCCAGCAGTTACCGCACCGGGACAGGGAGCAATCAGCCCCAGCATTTT. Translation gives CASSYRTGTGSNQPQHF.

CDR3 in DNA: TGTGCCAGCAGCTCACGCCCCGCAGGGGGCATGAACACTGAAGCTTTCTTT. Translated: CASSSRPAGGMNTEAFF. The V gene is TRBV7-2, the J gene TRBJ1-1; TRBD1 matches 8 bases. Germline V gene data show CDR1 as SGHTA and CDR2 as FQGNSA. The CDR3 is made up of 17 amino acids. Trimming at V came to 4 bases and at J to 0 bases, leaving 10 bases not matched to a gene.

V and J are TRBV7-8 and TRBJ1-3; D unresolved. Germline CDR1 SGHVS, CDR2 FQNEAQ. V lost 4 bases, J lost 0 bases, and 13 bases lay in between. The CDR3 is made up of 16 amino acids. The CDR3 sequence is CASSSVDFSSGNTIYF. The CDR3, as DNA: TGTGCCAGCAGCTCTGTTGACTTCAGCTCTGGAAACACCATATATTTT.

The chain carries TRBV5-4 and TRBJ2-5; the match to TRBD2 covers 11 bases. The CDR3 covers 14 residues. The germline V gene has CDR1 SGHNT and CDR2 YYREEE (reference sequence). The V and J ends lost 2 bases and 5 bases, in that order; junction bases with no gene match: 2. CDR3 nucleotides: TGTGCCAGCAGCTTACCTAGCGGGAGGGAGACCCAGTACTTC. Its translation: CASSLPSGRETQYF.

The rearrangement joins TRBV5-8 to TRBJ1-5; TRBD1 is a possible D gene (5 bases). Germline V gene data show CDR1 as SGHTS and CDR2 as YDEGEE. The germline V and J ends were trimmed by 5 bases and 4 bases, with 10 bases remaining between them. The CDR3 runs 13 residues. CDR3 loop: CASRGPGNQPQHF. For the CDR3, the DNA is TGTGCCAGCAGGGGGCCGGGTAATCAGCCCCAGCATTTT.

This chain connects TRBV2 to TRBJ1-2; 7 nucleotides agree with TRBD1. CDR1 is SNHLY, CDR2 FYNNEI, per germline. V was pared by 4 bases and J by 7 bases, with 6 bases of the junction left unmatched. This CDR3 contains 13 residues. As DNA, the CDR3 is TGTGCCAGCAGTGTGGGACAGTTCCTTGGCTACACCTTC. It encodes CASSVGQFLGYTF.

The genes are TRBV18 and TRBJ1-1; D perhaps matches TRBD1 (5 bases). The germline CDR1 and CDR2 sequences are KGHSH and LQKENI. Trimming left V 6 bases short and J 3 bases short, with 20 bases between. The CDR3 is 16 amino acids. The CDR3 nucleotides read TGTGCCAGCTCCCCTTGGGGAGGGACGGGGGACACTGAAGCTTTCTTT. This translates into CASSPWGGTGDTEAFF.

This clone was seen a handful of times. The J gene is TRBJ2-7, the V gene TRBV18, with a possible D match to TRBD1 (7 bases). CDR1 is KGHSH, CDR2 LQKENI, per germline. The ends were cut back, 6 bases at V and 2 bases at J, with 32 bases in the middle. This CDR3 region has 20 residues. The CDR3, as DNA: TGTGCCAGCTCCCCAGGGCCAGGAGGGGGCGGCAGGGACTCGGCCTACGAGCAGTACTTC. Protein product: CASSPGPGGGGRDSAYEQYF.

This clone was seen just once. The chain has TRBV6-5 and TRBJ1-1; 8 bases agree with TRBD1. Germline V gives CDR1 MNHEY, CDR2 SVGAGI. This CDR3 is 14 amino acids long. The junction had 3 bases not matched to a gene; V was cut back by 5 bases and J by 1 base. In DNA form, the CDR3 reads TGTGCCAGCAGTACTACAGGGGGGAACACTGAAGCTTTCTTT. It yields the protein CASSTTGGNTEAFF.

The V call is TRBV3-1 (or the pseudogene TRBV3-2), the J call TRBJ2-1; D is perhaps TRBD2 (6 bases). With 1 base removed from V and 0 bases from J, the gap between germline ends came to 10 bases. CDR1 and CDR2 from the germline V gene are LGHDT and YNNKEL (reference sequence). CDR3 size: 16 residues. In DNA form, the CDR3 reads TGTGCCAGCAGCCAAGCCTCTAGCGCCTCCTACAATGAGCAGTTCTTC. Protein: CASSQASSASYNEQFF.